A single sample is the source of the 25 T cell receptor beta chains below, sequenced in a study of blood T cell repertoires in COVID-19. Using immunoSEQ multiplex PCR, the repertoire was profiled, and TCRdb retains in-frame clones only, with some absent. The sample gives roughly 140,000 clones, 88% of which show up once; 0.95% to 1.5% is in the top ten. Sequencing was done on a sample of PBMCs or T cells enriched from blood (not recorded which). The origin of the receptors is a woman in her twenties or thirties with acute COVID-19.

This clone came up a few times. J is TRBJ1-2 and V is TRBV25-1; D uncertain. Germline V lookup: CDR1 MGHDK, CDR2 SYGVNS. This CDR3 has 12 residues. The ends were cut back, 2 bases at V and 7 bases at J, with 8 bases in the middle. Written as DNA, the CDR3 is TGTGCCAGCAGTGAACCCCCCAGTGGCTACACCTTC. The encoded protein is CASSEPPSGYTF.

The J gene is TRBJ1-2, the V gene TRBV28; 9 nucleotides match TRBD1. The V gene end was trimmed by 6 bases and the J gene end by 6 bases; junction bases not matched to a gene: 2. Germline loops: CDR1 MDHEN, CDR2 SYDVKM. This CDR3 spans 12 amino acids. The CDR3, as DNA: TGTGCCAGCAGGGGACAGGGTAATGGCTACACCTTC. Translated: CASRGQGNGYTF.

This chain links TRBV7-3 with TRBJ2-2, with TRBD2 identical over 14 bases. Germline lookup yields CDR1 SGHTA and CDR2 FQGTGA. With 4 bases clipped from V and 0 bases from J, the junction kept 4 bases outside the gene matches. This CDR3 has 18 residues. CDR3 bases: TGTGCCAGCAGCTCGGGACTAGCGGGAGTTGCGAACACCGGGGAGCTGTTTTTT. This encodes CASSSGLAGVANTGELFF.

The chain recombines TRBV2 with TRBJ1-5; 9 bases fit TRBD1. The V gene's germline CDR1 is SNHLY and CDR2 FYNNEI. The CDR3 totals 15 residues. V shed 1 base, J shed 6 bases, and the junction held 4 bases outside the gene matches. The CDR3 loop reads CASSEGDRVGQPQHF. The DNA for the CDR3 is TGTGCCAGCAGTGAAGGGGACAGGGTGGGTCAGCCCCAGCATTTT.

J is TRBJ1-2 and V is TRBV18; 8 bases align to TRBD1. V lost 8 bases and J lost 4; bases outside the gene matches: 9. Per germline, CDR1 KGHSH and CDR2 LQKENI. The CDR3 has 14 residues. CDR3 nucleotides: TGTGCCAGCACAACGAGCGGGACAGGCTATGGCTACACCTTC. Translation: CASTTSGTGYGYTF.

The J gene is TRBJ2-6, the V gene TRBV5-5, with D tentatively TRBD2 (6 bases). The CDR3 is 17 amino acids. V was cut by 3 bases and J by 2 bases, with 15 bases left in between. CDR1 and CDR2 (germline): SGHKS, YYEKEE (reference sequence). The CDR3 DNA reads TGTGCCAGCAGCTGGGATGGGGACTTGACTGGGGCCAACGTCCTGACTTTC. It specifies CASSWDGDLTGANVLTF.

V is TRBV29-1 and J is TRBJ2-3, with 7 bases matching TRBD2. The CDR3 loop spans 15 amino acids. The V gene's germline CDR1 is SQVTM and CDR2 ANQGSEA. After removal of 3 bases from V and 3 bases from J, the junction contained 9 bases not matched to a gene. The CDR3 coding sequence is TGCAGCGTTGATGTGGCGGGAGAATCTACAGATACGCAGTATTTT. It specifies CSVDVAGESTDTQYF.

The rearrangement joins TRBV4-3 to TRBJ1-2, with TRBD1 matching over 8 bases. The CDR3 consists of 15 residues. Germline CDR1 reads LGHNA; CDR2 reads YSLEER. The J segment lost 3 bases and the V segment lost 0 bases, leaving 3 bases of the junction unmatched. The CDR3 here is CASSQDETGDYGYTF. The CDR3, as DNA: TGCGCCAGCAGCCAAGATGAGACAGGGGACTATGGCTACACCTTC.

This clone occurred once. V gene TRBV6-5 combines with J gene TRBJ2-1; D may be TRBD2 (5 bases). Between the trimmed V and J ends, which lost 7 bases and 10 bases, there was a span of 11 bases. CDR3 size: 11 residues. CDR1 is MNHEY, CDR2 SVGAGI, per germline. The CDR3 is CASTRSGEQFF. The CDR3, as DNA: TGTGCCAGCACCCGGAGCGGCGAGCAGTTCTTC.

The V and J genes are TRBV7-9 and TRBJ1-6; tentative D call: TRBD1 (5 bases). Per germline, CDR1 SEHNR and CDR2 FQNEAQ (reference sequence). The germline V and J ends were trimmed by 1 base and 8 bases, with 12 bases remaining between them. This CDR3 is 15 amino acids long. Here the CDR3 DNA reads TGTGCCAGCAGCTTAGGACGGATAGGGGATTCACCCCTCCACTTT. As protein: CASSLGRIGDSPLHF.

The chain joins TRBV4-3 to TRBJ2-7, with a tentative D call TRBD2 (6 bases). CDR1 is LGHNA, CDR2 YSLEER, per germline. This CDR3 region has 18 residues. V lost 2 bases to trimming and J lost 2 bases, with 22 bases between them. CDR3 loop: CASSQFARGATSTYEQYF. CDR3 sequence (DNA): TGCGCCAGCAGCCAATTTGCGCGGGGAGCTACAAGTACCTACGAGCAGTACTTC.

The genes are TRBV18 and TRBJ1-5; a weak D match, TRBD1 (6 bases). The germline V gene has CDR1 KGHSH and CDR2 LQKENI. Trimming cost V 2 bases and J 7 bases, with 15 bases left between them. This CDR3 is 15 amino acids long. CDR3 sequence reads: CASSPGRGPYQPQHF. CDR3 coding DNA: TGTGCCAGCTCACCAGGCAGGGGCCCTTACCAGCCCCAGCATTTT.

Regarding this clone: Different DNA sequences within this sample yield the same CDR3. The rearrangement links TRBV28 to TRBJ2-3; 11 bases are a match to TRBD2. This CDR3 region has 15 residues. The trim removed 4 bases at V and 1 base at J, leaving 1 base unmatched. The germline CDR1 and CDR2 sequences are MDHEN and SYDVKM. The CDR3 DNA reads TGTGCCAGCAGTTCACTAGCGGGAGGCACAGATACGCAGTATTTT. It translates to CASSSLAGGTDTQYF.

The chain is built from TRBV7-2 and TRBJ2-7, with a tentative D call TRBD1 (6 bases). Germline CDR1 SGHTA, CDR2 FQGNSA. There are 15 residues in the CDR3. Trimming removed 1 base at V and 2 bases at J, with 12 bases between. The CDR3 nucleotides read TGTGCCAGCAGCTTAGGGTCTGGGGGCCCCTACGAGCAGTACTTC. The encoded protein is CASSLGSGGPYEQYF.

The chain has TRBV6-5 and TRBJ1-3; maybe TRBD1 (6 bases). Trimming shortened V by 10 bases and J by 3 bases, and 16 bases separated the two germline ends. Germline V lookup: CDR1 MNHEY, CDR2 SVGAGI. This CDR3 has 14 amino acids. The CDR3 loop is CATSGTKRGNTIYF. CDR3 bases: TGTGCCACCTCCGGGACAAAACGTGGAAACACCATATATTTT.

This sequence joins TRBV13 and TRBJ1-1; D is unresolved. The CDR3 is 12 amino acids. V was pared by 1 base and J by 7 bases, with 7 bases between. CDR1 and CDR2 from the germline V gene are PRHDT and FYEKMQ (reference sequence). The chain's CDR3 is CASSLERSEAFF. The CDR3 bases are TGTGCCAGCAGCTTAGAACGTAGTGAAGCTTTCTTT.

The CDR3: CASSPLAAYNEQFF. The CDR3 DNA is TGTGCCAGCAGTCCCCTAGCGGCTTACAATGAGCAGTTCTTC. The chain recombines TRBV6-2 or TRBV6-3 with TRBJ2-1; 7 bases fit TRBD2. The CDR3 runs to 14 residues. From germline, CDR1 is MNHEY and CDR2 SVGEGT. V shed 5 bases, J shed 4 bases, and the junction held 5 bases outside the gene matches.

This clone was seen only a few times. The J gene is TRBJ2-7, the V gene TRBV27; 15 positions match TRBD2. CDR3 length: 14 residues. Losses at the gene ends were 9 bases for V and 3 bases for J; bases not matched to a gene: 3. Germline CDR1 reads MNHEY; CDR2 reads SMNVEV (reference sequence). CDR3 loop: CASGLAGGVYEQYF. DNA for the CDR3: TGTGCCAGTGGACTAGCGGGAGGGGTCTACGAGCAGTACTTC.

The rearrangement uses TRBV16 and TRBJ2-5; D not resolved. The CDR3 length is 15 residues. Trimming removed 1 base at V and 5 bases at J, with 14 bases between. Germline values: CDR1 KGHSY, CDR2 FQNENV. The CDR3 coding sequence is TGTGCCAGCAGCCAATTGAGTCTAGATCTGGAGACCCAGTACTTC. Translated, it gives CASSQLSLDLETQYF.

The J gene is TRBJ2-5, the V gene TRBV28; 8 bases map to TRBD1. The V and J ends lost 8 bases and 5 bases, in that order; junction bases with no gene match: 7. CDR1 is MDHEN, CDR2 SYDVKM, per germline. CDR3 length: 13 amino acids. CDR3 residues: CASRTGLWETQYF. CDR3 nucleotide sequence: TGTGCCAGCCGGACAGGGTTATGGGAGACCCAGTACTTC. The variable domain in full, completed from reference TRBV28 and TRBJ2-5, reads DVKVTQSSRYLVKRTGEKVFLECVQDMDHENMFWYRQDPGLGLRLIYFSYDVKMKEKGDIPEGYSVSREKKERFSLILESASTNQTSMYLCASRTGLWETQYFGPGTRLLVL.

This rearrangement joins TRBV12-3 or TRBV12-4 to TRBJ1-1, with 7 bases identical to TRBD1. Trimming removed 6 bases from V and 1 base from J; junction bases left unmatched: 2. The CDR3 runs to 13 residues. CDR3 residues: CASSRTGNTEAFF. Here the CDR3 DNA reads TGTGCCAGCAGCAGGACAGGGAACACTGAAGCTTTCTTT.

The chain couples TRBV4-3 to TRBJ2-3; the D is unclear. The ends were cut back, 1 base at V and 9 bases at J, with 14 bases in the middle. The germline CDR1 and CDR2 sequences are LGHNA and YSLEER. The CDR3 runs 14 residues. CDR3 sequence: CASSQGSGFVTQYF. The CDR3 nucleotides are TGCGCCAGCAGCCAAGGGTCGGGTTTTGTAACGCAGTATTTT.

In its sample, this clone was seen once. The chain couples TRBV27 to TRBJ2-7; TRBD2 matches 8 bases. The J segment lost 4 bases and the V segment lost 5 bases, leaving 10 bases of the junction unmatched. This CDR3 comprises 15 residues. Germline V CDR1 and CDR2: MNHEY, SMNVEV (reference sequence). CDR3 nucleotides: TGTGCCAGCAGTCCTCAGGCAGCGGGAGAATACGAGCAGTACTTC. This sequence encodes CASSPQAAGEYEQYF.

The chain links TRBV23-1 to TRBJ1-6; weak D call: TRBD1 (6 bases). TRBV23-1 is recorded as an ORF, its role being uncertain. The CDR3 is made up of 18 amino acids. V lost 5 bases, J lost 5 bases, and 22 bases lay in between. This CDR3 is CASSNPPTGSVDNSPLHF. The CDR3 DNA reads TGCGCCAGCAGTAACCCCCCAACAGGGAGCGTCGATAATTCACCCCTCCACTTT.

This rearrangement joins TRBV28 to TRBJ2-1; D gene uncertain. Trimming took 4 bases from V and 0 from J, leaving 19 bases between them. Germline values: CDR1 MDHEN, CDR2 SYDVKM. The CDR3 has 18 amino acids. The chain's CDR3 is CASSSYRFAESSYNEQFF. CDR3 DNA sequence: TGTGCCAGCAGTTCGTACCGATTTGCTGAGAGCTCCTACAATGAGCAGTTCTTC.